A single sample is the source of the 16 T cell receptor beta chains below, sequenced in a study of blood T cell repertoires in COVID-19. Produced via immunoSEQ multiplex PCR; TCRdb's table is partial and in-frame only. The sample has about 340,000 clones; 70% to 90% are singletons. Input material: PBMCs or T cells enriched from blood (not recorded which). These receptors came from a woman in her 40s with acute COVID-19.

The J gene is TRBJ2-1, the V gene TRBV14, with 12 bases matching TRBD2. Germline V gives CDR1 SGHDN, CDR2 FVKESK. The trim removed 3 bases at V and 7 bases at J, leaving 10 bases unmatched. The CDR3 is 17 residues long. The chain's CDR3 is CASSHRRLAGGPNEQFF. The CDR3 DNA sequence: TGTGCCAGCAGCCACCGTCGCCTAGCGGGGGGGCCTAATGAGCAGTTCTTC.

To note about this clone: This probably arose from a read error, given a far larger clone one base away. This sample also contains other DNA sequences that code for the same CDR3. As DNA, the CDR3 is TGTGCCAGCAGTTTGCAGGGGAACTATGGCTACACCTTC. Residues: CASSLQGNYGYTF. The chain couples TRBV6-5 to TRBJ1-2; D is possibly TRBD1 (6 bases). The CDR3 is 13 residues long. V was trimmed by 4 bases and J by 2 bases, leaving 8 bases between them. The germline V gene encodes CDR1 MNHEY and CDR2 SVGAGI.

There are a few counts of this clone. The chain combines TRBV27 with TRBJ2-7; 8 positions match TRBD1. Germline loops: CDR1 MNHEY, CDR2 SMNVEV (reference sequence). V shed 5 bases and J 6 bases; nucleotides not matched to a gene: 15. CDR3 length equals 16 residues. The CDR3: CASSKAASGGWSEQYF. The CDR3 region has the DNA TGTGCCAGCAGTAAGGCCGCCTCAGGGGGCTGGAGCGAGCAGTACTTC.

The genes are TRBV4-3 and TRBJ1-2; 7 nucleotides match TRBD1. This CDR3 has 15 amino acids. Looked up from germline, CDR1 is LGHNA and CDR2 is YSLEER. V gave up 0 bases and J gave up 2 bases; unmatched junction bases: 3. The CDR3 reads CASSQEDRRNYGYTF. CDR3 nucleotides: TGCGCCAGCAGCCAAGAGGACAGGAGAAACTATGGCTACACCTTC.

The gene calls are TRBV5-1 and TRBJ2-5; no clear D. V gave up 0 bases and J gave up 5 bases, with 11 bases separating them. CDR1 and CDR2 from the germline V gene are SGHRS and YFSETQ. The length of the CDR3 is 14 residues. The CDR3 sequence: CASSLGVNGETQYF. The CDR3 DNA reads as TGCGCCAGCAGCTTGGGAGTTAACGGGGAGACCCAGTACTTC. Supplemented by reference TRBV5-1 and TRBJ2-5, the full variable domain reads KAGVTQTPRYLIKTRGQQVTLSCSPISGHRSVSWYQQTPGQGLQFLFEYFSETQRNKGNFPGRFSGRQFSNSRSEMNVSTLELGDSALYLCASSLGVNGETQYFGPGTRLLVL.

The chain employs TRBV3-1 (or the pseudogene TRBV3-2) and TRBJ2-5; 7 nucleotides match TRBD2. This CDR3 comprises 15 residues. J gave up 4 bases and V 5 bases, and 10 bases lay outside the gene matches. Germline CDR1 and CDR2: LGHDT and YNNKEL (reference sequence). The CDR3 DNA is TGTGCCAGCAGCTTACCAGGAGCGGGGACAGAGACCCAGTACTTC. Protein sequence: CASSLPGAGTETQYF.

The chain recombines TRBV3-1 (or the pseudogene TRBV3-2) with TRBJ1-2; D uncertain. This CDR3 is built from 16 residues. V lost 0 bases and J 8 bases, leaving 19 bases between the germline ends. Germline CDR1 and CDR2: LGHDT and YNNKEL (reference sequence). This CDR3 reads CASSQDTPRLAGGYTF. In DNA, the CDR3 is TGTGCCAGCAGCCAAGATACTCCCAGGTTGGCTGGCGGCTACACCTTC.

V is TRBV11-2 and J is TRBJ2-1; 9 positions match TRBD2. The CDR3 is 15 residues long. With V trimmed by 3 bases and J by 9 bases, 9 bases remained unmatched. The germline CDR1 and CDR2 sequences are SGHAT and FQNNGV. CDR3 region: CASSFSAGGPFEQFF. The CDR3 DNA sequence: TGTGCCAGCAGCTTTTCGGCGGGAGGGCCCTTTGAGCAGTTCTTC.

The chain is built from TRBV7-3 and TRBJ2-6; 12 nucleotides agree with TRBD1. Germline CDR1 is SGHTA and CDR2 is FQGTGA. This CDR3 region has 18 residues. V lost 5 bases to trimming and J lost 3 bases; unmatched junction nucleotides: 8. CDR3 DNA sequence: TGTGCCAGCAGCCAGGGGGACAGGGGGCAATATGGGGCCAACGTCCTGACTTTC. As protein: CASSQGDRGQYGANVLTF. Complete variable domain (other parts from reference TRBV7-3 and TRBJ2-6): GAGVSQTPSNKVTEKGKYVELRCDPISGHTALYWYRQSLGQGPEFLIYFQGTGAADDSGLPNDRFFAVRPEGSVSTLKIQRTERGDSAVYLCASSQGDRGQYGANVLTFGAGSRLTVL.

The V call is TRBV7-3, the J call TRBJ1-6, with a possible D match to TRBD1 (5 bases). The germline CDR1 and CDR2 sequences are SGHTA and FQGTGA. The CDR3 extends over 15 amino acids. Trimming pared 0 bases from V and 10 bases from J, leaving 13 bases between. The CDR3 DNA sequence: TGTGCCAGCAGCTTAACGGAGGGGTATGCATCACCCCTCCACTTT. Amino acids: CASSLTEGYASPLHF.

This chain joins TRBV11-2 and TRBJ1-1; D may be TRBD1 (6 bases). This CDR3 spans 14 amino acids. The ends were cut back, 0 bases at V and 10 bases at J, with 15 bases in the middle. The germline V gene has CDR1 SGHAT and CDR2 FQNNGV. DNA for the CDR3: TGTGCCAGCAGCTTAGATGGGAGAGGGGGTGGAGCTTTCTTT. Amino acid sequence: CASSLDGRGGGAFF.

The chain recombines TRBV9 with TRBJ1-3; the match to TRBD1 covers 7 bases. The J segment lost 4 bases and the V segment lost 2 bases, leaving 6 bases of the junction unmatched. The CDR3 is 15 residues long. Per germline, CDR1 SGDLS and CDR2 YYNGEE. The CDR3 here is CASSVDRAVGNTIYF. The CDR3 bases are TGTGCCAGCAGCGTTGACAGGGCGGTCGGAAACACCATATATTTT.

The genes are TRBV6-2 or TRBV6-3 and TRBJ1-1; no definite D call. The CDR3 totals 16 residues. CDR1 MNHEY and CDR2 SVGEGT come from the germline V gene. Trimming removed 0 bases at V and 0 bases at J, with 11 bases between. CDR3 amino acids: CASSYSTSRMNTEAFF. CDR3 in DNA: TGTGCCAGCAGTTACTCGACGTCGAGGATGAACACTGAAGCTTTCTTT.

The J gene is TRBJ2-1, the V gene TRBV7-2, with 9 bases identical to TRBD1. Germline CDR1 and CDR2: SGHTA and FQGNSA. CDR3 length: 19 amino acids. V was clipped by 4 bases and J by 1 base; unmatched bases: 14. CDR3 in amino acids: CASSSPRDRALLSYNEQFF. The CDR3 DNA follows: TGTGCCAGCAGCTCGCCCCGGGACAGGGCTTTACTGTCCTACAATGAGCAGTTCTTC.

The V gene is TRBV18, the J gene TRBJ1-1; D is possibly TRBD1 (5 bases). Germline-derived CDR1 and CDR2 are KGHSH and LQKENI. The CDR3 consists of 14 residues. V lost 0 bases and J 1 base, leaving 6 bases between the germline ends. The CDR3 DNA is TGTGCCAGCTCACCACCGGGGCCGAACACTGAAGCTTTCTTT. Translated: CASSPPGPNTEAFF. Variable domain in full (rest from reference TRBV18 and TRBJ1-1): NAGVMQNPRHLVRRRGQEARLRCSPMKGHSHVYWYRQLPEEGLKFMVYLQKENIIDESGMPKERFSAEFPKEGPSILRIQQVVRGDSAAYFCASSPPGPNTEAFFGQGTRLTVV.

The gene calls are TRBV7-9 and TRBJ2-3, with 7 bases lining up with TRBD2. Germline V CDR1 and CDR2: SEHNR, FQNEAQ (reference sequence). The CDR3 has 17 amino acids. J was trimmed by 2 bases and V by 5 bases; bases with no gene match: 13. CDR3 in amino acids: CASSLGAASGYTDTQYF. The CDR3 region has the DNA TGTGCCAGCAGCCTAGGGGCGGCTAGCGGTTACACAGATACGCAGTATTTT. Together with reference TRBV7-9 and TRBJ2-3, the CDR3 gives the full variable domain: DTGVSQNPRHKITKRGQNVTFRCDPISEHNRLYWYRQTLGQGPEFLTYFQNEAQLEKSRLLSDRFSAERPKGSFSTLEIQRTEQGDSAMYLCASSLGAASGYTDTQYFGPGTRLTVL.